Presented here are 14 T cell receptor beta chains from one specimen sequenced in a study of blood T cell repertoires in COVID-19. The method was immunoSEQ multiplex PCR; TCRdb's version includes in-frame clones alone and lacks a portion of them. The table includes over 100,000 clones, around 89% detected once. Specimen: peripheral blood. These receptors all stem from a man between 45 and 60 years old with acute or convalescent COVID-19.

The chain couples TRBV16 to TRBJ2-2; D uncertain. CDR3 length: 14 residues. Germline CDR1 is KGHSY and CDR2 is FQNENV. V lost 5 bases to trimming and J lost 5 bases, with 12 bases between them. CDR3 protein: CASSEYTVTGELFF. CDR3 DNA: TGTGCCAGCAGCGAATACACAGTGACCGGGGAGCTGTTTTTT. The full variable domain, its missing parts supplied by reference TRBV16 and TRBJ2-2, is GEEVAQTPKHLVRGEGQKAKLYCAPIKGHSYVFWYQQVLKNEFKFLISFQNENVFDETGMPKERFSAKCLPNSPCSLEIQATKLEDSAVYFCASSEYTVTGELFFGEGSRLTVL.

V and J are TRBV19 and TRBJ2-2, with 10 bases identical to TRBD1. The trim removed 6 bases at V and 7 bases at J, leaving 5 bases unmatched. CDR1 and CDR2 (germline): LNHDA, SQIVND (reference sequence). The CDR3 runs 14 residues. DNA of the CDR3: TGTGCCAGTAGGGGGGACAGGGGCCACGGGGAGCTGTTTTTT. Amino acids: CASRGDRGHGELFF.

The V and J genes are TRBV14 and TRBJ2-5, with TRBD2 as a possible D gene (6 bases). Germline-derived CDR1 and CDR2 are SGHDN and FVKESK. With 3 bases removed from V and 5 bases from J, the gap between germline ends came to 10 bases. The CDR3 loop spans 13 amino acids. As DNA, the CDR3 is TGTGCCAGCAGCCAGGGCAGCGGGGAGACCCAGTACTTC. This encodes CASSQGSGETQYF.

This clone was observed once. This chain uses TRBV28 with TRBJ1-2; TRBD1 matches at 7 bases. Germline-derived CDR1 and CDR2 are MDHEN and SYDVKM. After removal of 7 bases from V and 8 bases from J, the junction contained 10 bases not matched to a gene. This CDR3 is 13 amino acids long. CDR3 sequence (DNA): TGTGCCAGCAATTCTGAGGGGGCGCCCGGCTACACCTTC. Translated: CASNSEGAPGYTF.

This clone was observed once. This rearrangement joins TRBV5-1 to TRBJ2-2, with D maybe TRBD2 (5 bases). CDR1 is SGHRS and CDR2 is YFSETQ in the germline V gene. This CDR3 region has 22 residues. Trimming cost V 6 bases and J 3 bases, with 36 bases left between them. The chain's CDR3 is CASTYRDRAGTPFGSDTGELFF. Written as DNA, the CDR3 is TGCGCCAGCACCTATCGGGATCGGGCAGGTACTCCGTTTGGGTCGGACACCGGGGAGCTGTTTTTT. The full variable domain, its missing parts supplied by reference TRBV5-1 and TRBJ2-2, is KAGVTQTPRYLIKTRGQQVTLSCSPISGHRSVSWYQQTPGQGLQFLFEYFSETQRNKGNFPGRFSGRQFSNSRSEMNVSTLELGDSALYLCASTYRDRAGTPFGSDTGELFFGEGSRLTVL.

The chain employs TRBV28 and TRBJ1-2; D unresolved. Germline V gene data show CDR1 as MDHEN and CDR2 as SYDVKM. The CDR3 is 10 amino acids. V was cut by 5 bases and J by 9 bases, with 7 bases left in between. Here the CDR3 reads CASSGPSYTF. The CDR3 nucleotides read TGTGCCAGCAGTGGGCCGAGCTACACCTTC.

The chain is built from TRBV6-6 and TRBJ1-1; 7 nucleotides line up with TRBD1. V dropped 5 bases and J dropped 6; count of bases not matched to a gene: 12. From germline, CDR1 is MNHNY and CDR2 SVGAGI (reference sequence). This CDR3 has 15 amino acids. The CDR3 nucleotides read TGTGCCAGCAGTAAAGAGCCGGGACAGAAAGCTGAAGCTTTCTTT. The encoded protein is CASSKEPGQKAEAFF.

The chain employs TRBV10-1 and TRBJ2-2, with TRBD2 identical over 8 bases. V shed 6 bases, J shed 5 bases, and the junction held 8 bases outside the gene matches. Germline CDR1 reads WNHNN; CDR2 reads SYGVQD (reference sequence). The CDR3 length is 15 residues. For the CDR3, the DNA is TGCGCCAGCAGACCGGGACTAGGGGGAACCGGGGAGCTGTTTTTT. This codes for CASRPGLGGTGELFF.

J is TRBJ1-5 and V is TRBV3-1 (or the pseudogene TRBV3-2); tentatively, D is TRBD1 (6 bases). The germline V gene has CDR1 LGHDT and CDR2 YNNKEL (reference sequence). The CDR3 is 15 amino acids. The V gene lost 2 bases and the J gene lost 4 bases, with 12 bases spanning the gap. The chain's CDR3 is CASSQRGSSNQPQHF. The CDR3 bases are TGTGCCAGCAGCCAAAGGGGGTCCTCAAATCAGCCCCAGCATTTT.

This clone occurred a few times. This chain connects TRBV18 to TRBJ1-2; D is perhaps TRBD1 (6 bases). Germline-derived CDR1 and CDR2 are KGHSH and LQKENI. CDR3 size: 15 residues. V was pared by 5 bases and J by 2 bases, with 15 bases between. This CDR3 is CASSSLRDKNYGYTF. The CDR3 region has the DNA TGTGCCAGCTCATCTCTCCGGGACAAAAACTATGGCTACACCTTC.

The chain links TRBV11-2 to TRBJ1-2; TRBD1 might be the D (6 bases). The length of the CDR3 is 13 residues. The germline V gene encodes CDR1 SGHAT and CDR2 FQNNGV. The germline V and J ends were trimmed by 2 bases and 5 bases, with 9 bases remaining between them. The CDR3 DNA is TGTGCCAGCAGCTTACAGAGGGGGTATGGCTACACCTTC. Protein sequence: CASSLQRGYGYTF.

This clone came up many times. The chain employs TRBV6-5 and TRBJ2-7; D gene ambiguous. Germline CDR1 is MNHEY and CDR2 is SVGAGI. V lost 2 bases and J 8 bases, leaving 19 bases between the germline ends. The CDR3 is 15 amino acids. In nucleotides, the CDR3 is TGTGCCAGCAGTTACGGTGAATCTGTGGCAACCAAGCAGTACTTC. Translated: CASSYGESVATKQYF.

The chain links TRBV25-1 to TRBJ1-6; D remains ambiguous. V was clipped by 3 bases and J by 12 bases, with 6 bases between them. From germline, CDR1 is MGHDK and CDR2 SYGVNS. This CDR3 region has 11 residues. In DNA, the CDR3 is TGTGCCAGCAGTGATGGGAGACCCCTCCACTTT. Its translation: CASSDGRPLHF.

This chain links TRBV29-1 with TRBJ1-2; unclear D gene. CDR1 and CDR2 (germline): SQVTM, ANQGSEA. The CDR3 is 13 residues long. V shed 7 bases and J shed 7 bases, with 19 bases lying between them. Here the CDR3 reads CSAESLGRVGYTF. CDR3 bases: TGCAGCGCCGAATCACTCGGGCGGGTTGGCTACACCTTC. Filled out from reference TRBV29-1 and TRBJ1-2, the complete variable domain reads SAVISQKPSRDICQRGTSLTIQCQVDSQVTMMFWYRQQPGQSLTLIATANQGSEATYESGFVIDKFPISRPNLTFSTLTVSNMSPEDSSIYLCSAESLGRVGYTFGSGTRLTVV.